The 27 T cell receptor beta chains in this list originate from one sample, sequenced in a study of T cell clonality in common variable immunodeficiency. Here immunoSEQ multiplex PCR was the method, and the copy in TCRdb shows in-frame clones only, minus some. This table holds about 35,000 clones with no singletons; the top ten claim roughly 3%. Sequencing was done on a sample of peripheral blood mononuclear cells. The source is a person aged 18-70 years in good health.

This clone was seen ten or more times. From the germline J gene comes the end of the CDR3, since the read stops 3 residues before it. This rearrangement joins TRBV19 to TRBJ2-2, with D perhaps given as TRBD1 or TRBD2 (5 bases each). The CDR3 extends over 15 amino acids. Germline-derived CDR1 and CDR2 are LNHDA and SQIVND (reference sequence). Trimming left V 4 bases short and J 0 bases short, with 9 bases between. The sequenced CDR3 bases are TGTGCCAGTAGTAGAGGGGCCGCGAACACCGGGGAG. It yields the protein CASSRGAANTGE. Given in full, the CDR3 is CASSRGAANTGELFF.

This clone was counted between two and nine times. The read stops 3 residues short of the end of the CDR3; the missing end is completed from the germline J gene. This chain connects TRBV18 to TRBJ2-2; possibly TRBD1 for D (5 bases). This CDR3 comprises 14 residues. Germline CDR1 and CDR2: KGHSH and LQKENI. CDR3 bases read: TGTGCCAGCTCACAGGGGCCCACTAATGAAAAG. This translates into CASSQGPTNEK. The whole CDR3 region reads CASSQGPTNEKLFF.

This clone was recorded at least ten times. The DNA ends 3 residues before the CDR3 does, and the rest of the CDR3 is filled in from the germline J gene. The genes are TRBV19 and TRBJ1-5; the D gene is possibly TRBD1 (5 bases). V dropped 2 bases and J dropped 2 bases, with 10 bases sitting between them. Germline CDR1 reads LNHDA; CDR2 reads SQIVND (reference sequence). This CDR3 is 15 amino acids long. The chain's CDR3 is CASSIPGGGNQPQHF. CDR3 bases read: TGTGCCAGTAGTATACCCGGGGGGGGCAATCAGCCC.

This clone was counted ten times or more. Coverage ceases 3 residues before the CDR3 finishes, and the germline J gene fills in the end. V and J are TRBV2 and TRBJ1-5; TRBD1 is a possible D gene (6 bases). The CDR3 is 13 residues long. CDR1 and CDR2 from the germline V gene are SNHLY and FYNNEI. V was cut by 7 bases and J by 6 bases, with 13 bases left in between. The CDR3 sequence is CASTEGVSQPQHF. The DNA read from the CDR3 is TGTGCCAGCACGGAGGGGGTAAGTCAGCCC.

This clone came up many times. With the read ending 3 residues before the CDR3 end, the germline J gene is used to fill in that end. The chain is built from TRBV28 and TRBJ1-2; 7 bases agree with TRBD1. The CDR3 has 13 residues. Germline V lookup: CDR1 MDHEN, CDR2 SYDVKM. The covered CDR3 bases are TGTGCCAGCAGCGGACAGGTCCCCTTGGGC. Translating it yields CASSGQVPLG. The CDR3 in full is CASSGQVPLGYTF.

In its sample, this clone was seen many times. The read falls 3 residues short of the CDR3 end, and the missing part is taken from the germline J gene. The chain carries TRBV6-2 or TRBV6-3 and TRBJ1-2; TRBD1 might be the D (6 bases). The germline gives CDR1 MNHEY, CDR2 SVGEGT. CDR3 length equals 12 residues. CDR3 sequence: CASSPGTWSYTF. The sequenced CDR3 bases are TGTGCCAGCAGTCCCGGGACATGGAGC.

This clone was seen repeatedly, ten times or more. The CDR3 goes on 3 residues after the read ends, and that part is filled in from the germline J gene. J is TRBJ2-5 and V is TRBV7-8; 14 nucleotides line up with TRBD2. Germline values: CDR1 SGHVS, CDR2 FQNEAQ. This CDR3 is built from 18 residues. V dropped 5 bases and J dropped 5; count of bases not matched to a gene: 13. The DNA read from the CDR3 is TGTGCCAGCAGCGGAGAGGGACTAGCGGGAGCGGGTTGGGAGACC. It translates to CASSGEGLAGAGWET. The full-length CDR3 reads as CASSGEGLAGAGWETQYF.

This clone was counted many times. Read data end 3 residues before the CDR3 end; the end is taken from the germline J gene. V usage is TRBV5-1 and J usage is TRBJ2-5, with D maybe TRBD1 (5 bases). Per germline, CDR1 SGHRS and CDR2 YFSETQ. Trimming took off 0 bases at V and 0 bases at J, with 9 bases between the two ends. The CDR3 runs to 15 residues. The CDR3 spells CASSLVGADQETQYF. The CDR3 DNA, read in part, is TGCGCCAGCAGCTTGGTAGGGGCAGACCAAGAGACC.

This clone was seen at least ten times. The CDR3 extends 3 residues past the end of the read, so its final part is completed from the germline J gene. The chain carries TRBV7-7 and TRBJ2-3; 8 bases line up with TRBD2. The CDR3 loop spans 12 amino acids. CDR1 and CDR2 (germline): SSHAT, FNYEAQ (reference sequence). The CDR3 loop reads CASSPPGGTQYF. The covered CDR3 bases are TGTGCCAGCAGCCCCCCGGGGGGGACG.

This clone was seen ten or more times. A read error may produce the germline difference seen at one junction end. Coverage ceases 3 residues before the CDR3 finishes, and the germline J gene fills in the end. The rearrangement uses TRBV7-9 and TRBJ1-4; possible D gene TRBD1, 6 bases. This CDR3 has 14 amino acids. CDR1 is SEHNR, CDR2 FQNEAQ, per germline (reference sequence). The CDR3 bases that were read are TGTGCCAGCAGCATAGCGCAGGGGAATGAAAAA. It translates to CASSIAQGNEK. The whole CDR3 protein is CASSIAQGNEKLFF.

This clone has at least ten counts. The read comes to an end 3 residues before the CDR3 does, leaving the germline J gene to fill in the end. The chain carries TRBV19 and TRBJ2-1, with TRBD2 as a possible D gene (6 bases). Trimming took off 3 bases at V and 7 bases at J, with 7 bases between the two ends. Germline V gives CDR1 LNHDA, CDR2 SQIVND (reference sequence). The CDR3 consists of 12 residues. The part of the CDR3 DNA that was read is TGTGCCAGTAGTATTCGGGGGAATGAG. It yields the protein CASSIRGNE. The full CDR3 reads CASSIRGNEQFF.

This clone has a count of ten or more. The CDR3 reads CASSPSRNAEAFF. The covered CDR3 bases are TGTGCCAGCTCACCGAGTAGAAATGCTGAA. This chain joins TRBV18 and TRBJ1-1; D gene uncertain. The CDR3 is cut off 3 residues early in the read; its end comes from the germline J gene. Germline V lookup: CDR1 KGHSH, CDR2 LQKENI. V shed 3 bases and J shed 6 bases, with 11 bases lying between them. This CDR3 is built from 13 residues.

The table lists this clone with many counts. The read terminates 3 residues before the CDR3 end, so the remaining end is supplied by the germline J gene. The V gene is TRBV7-9, the J gene TRBJ1-1; no clear D. This CDR3 spans 14 amino acids. Germline CDR1 is SEHNR and CDR2 is FQNEAQ (reference sequence). The covered CDR3 bases are TGTGCCAGCAGCTTAGCGAAAGGGTTGGGCAAA. Amino acids: CASSLAKGLGK. The CDR3 reads in full as CASSLAKGLGKAFF.

The table lists this clone with many counts. The sequence runs out 3 residues before the end of the CDR3; the remainder is reconstructed from the germline J gene. The chain uses TRBV5-1 and TRBJ2-2; tentatively, D is TRBD2 (5 bases). Germline CDR1 is SGHRS and CDR2 is YFSETQ. The length of the CDR3 is 15 residues. Trimming took 4 bases from V and 4 from J, leaving 14 bases between them. CDR3 region: CASSVTPRGTGELFF. CDR3 DNA (partial): TGCGCCAGCAGCGTTACTCCACGGGGCACCGGGGAG.

This clone has at least ten counts. With the read ending 3 residues before the CDR3 end, the germline J gene is used to fill in that end. The V and J genes are TRBV28 and TRBJ1-5; D unresolved. The CDR3 is 22 amino acids. Deletions cut 0 bases from V and 0 bases from J, with 27 bases between. CDR1 is MDHEN and CDR2 is SYDVKM in the germline V gene. This CDR3 is CASSLWVLSLASDIYSNQPQHF. The CDR3 DNA, read in part, is TGTGCCAGCAGTTTATGGGTTCTCTCTCTCGCTTCAGATATTTATAGCAATCAGCCC.

A remark on this clone: The read is 3 residues too short to cover the CDR3 end, so that end is filled in from the germline J gene. The chain combines TRBV7-2 with TRBJ2-2; either TRBD1 or TRBD2 may fit D (7 bases each). This CDR3 comprises 15 residues. In germline, CDR1 is SGHTA, CDR2 FQGNSA. CDR3: CASSGEGATNEKLFF. The CDR3 bases that were read are TGTGCCAGCAGCGGGGAGGGGGCAACTAATGAAAAG.

This clone was found many times. The CDR3 is cut off 3 residues early in the read; its end comes from the germline J gene. The rearrangement uses TRBV4-2 and TRBJ2-6; perhaps TRBD2 as D (5 bases). Trimming left V 4 bases short and J 0 bases short, with 13 bases between. Germline values: CDR1 LGHNA, CDR2 YNFKEQ. This CDR3 spans 17 amino acids. CDR3 DNA (partial): TGTGCCAGCAGCCCCACCTCACGGGGCTCTGGGGCCAACGTC. It yields the protein CASSPTSRGSGANV. The whole CDR3 protein reads CASSPTSRGSGANVLTF.

This clone was counted at least ten times. The read finishes 3 residues shy of the CDR3 end, and the germline J gene is used to complete it. This rearrangement joins TRBV20-1 to TRBJ2-1; tentatively, D is TRBD2 (6 bases). This CDR3 has 18 residues. V shed 0 bases and J shed 5 bases, with 23 bases lying between them. Germline V gene data show CDR1 as DFQATT and CDR2 as SNEGSKA (reference sequence). The CDR3 loop is CSARDRSRGLAPHNEQFF. The CDR3 DNA, read in part, is TGCAGTGCTAGAGATCGCTCGCGGGGCCTAGCCCCACACAATGAG.

This clone has more than one count but fewer than ten. The sequenced part of the CDR3 DNA is TGTGCCAGCAGCCCGGGACTGGTGAACACTGAA. It codes for CASSPGLVNTE. The whole CDR3 protein is CASSPGLVNTEAFF. The V and J genes are TRBV7-2 and TRBJ1-1; tentative D call: TRBD1 (5 bases). The DNA ends 3 residues before the CDR3 does, and the rest of the CDR3 is filled in from the germline J gene. CDR1 is SGHTA, CDR2 FQGNSA, per germline. This CDR3 has 14 residues. V was pared by 5 bases and J by 0 bases, with 10 bases between.

This clone showed up just a few times. The read ends 3 residues early relative to the CDR3; the germline J gene fills the gap. The chain carries TRBV19 and TRBJ2-4, with a weak D call TRBD2 (6 bases). Germline assignment: CDR1 LNHDA and CDR2 SQIVND (reference sequence). The CDR3 extends over 14 amino acids. The CDR3 DNA, read in part, is TGTGCCAGTAGTACCAGCCCAGGAGGGCTTGGT. This codes for CASSTSPGGLG. The entire CDR3 is CASSTSPGGLGQYF.

This clone was seen more than once but under ten times. The read halts 3 residues ahead of the CDR3 end, with the missing end drawn from the germline J gene. The chain recombines TRBV19 with TRBJ1-1; D is unclear. CDR3 length: 14 residues. V lost 7 bases and J lost 1, with 13 bases in between. The germline gives CDR1 LNHDA, CDR2 SQIVND (reference sequence). The CDR3 loop reads CASTTQNGNTEAFF. CDR3 DNA, as far as it was read: TGTGCCAGTACCACCCAAAACGGGAACACTGAA.

This clone appeared many times. The DNA ends 3 residues before the CDR3 does, and the rest of the CDR3 is filled in from the germline J gene. The V call is TRBV5-1, the J call TRBJ2-2, with D possibly TRBD1 on 5 matching bases. This CDR3 is built from 15 residues. Germline V gene lookup returns CDR1 SGHRS and CDR2 YFSETQ. Partial CDR3 DNA: TGCGCCAGCAGCTTGGGTCTAGGGGTCGTTGAAAAG. This gives the protein CASSLGLGVVEK. In full, the CDR3 reads CASSLGLGVVEKLFF.

Ten or more counts support this clone. From the germline J gene comes the end of the CDR3, since the read stops 3 residues before it. This chain connects TRBV6-1 to TRBJ1-6; possible D gene TRBD1, 5 bases. V lost 2 bases to trimming and J lost 7 bases, with 12 bases between them. CDR1 is MNHNS and CDR2 is SASEGT in the germline V gene. The length of the CDR3 is 15 residues. The DNA read from the CDR3 is TGTGCCAGCAGTGAACGGAGGGGATTGAATTCACCC. Amino acids: CASSERRGLNSP. The entire CDR3 protein is CASSERRGLNSPLHF.

This clone occurred a few times. The read terminates 3 residues before the CDR3 end, so the remaining end is supplied by the germline J gene. This chain links TRBV7-8 with TRBJ2-1; 15 bases agree with TRBD2. The junction had 3 bases not matched to a gene; V was cut back by 5 bases and J by 1 base. Germline loops: CDR1 SGHVS, CDR2 FQNEAQ. The CDR3 sequence is 17 residues long. The CDR3 protein is CASSRTSGRGSYNEQFF. The CDR3 bases that were read are TGTGCCAGCAGCCGGACTAGCGGGAGGGGGTCCTACAATGAG.

This clone was detected many times. The read falls 3 residues short of the CDR3 end, and the missing part is taken from the germline J gene. V usage is TRBV20-1 and J usage is TRBJ2-1, with D possibly TRBD1 on 5 matching bases. The length of the CDR3 is 12 residues. Trimming shortened V by 3 bases and J by 3 bases, and 6 bases separated the two germline ends. Per the germline V gene, CDR1 is DFQATT and CDR2 is SNEGSKA (reference sequence). The DNA read from the CDR3 is TGCAGTGCTAGCGGACACTACAATGAG. This gives the protein CSASGHYNE. The CDR3 in its entirety is CSASGHYNEQFF.

This clone was observed at least ten times. The read comes to an end 3 residues before the CDR3 does, leaving the germline J gene to fill in the end. The V call is TRBV19, the J call TRBJ2-3; no clear D. Looked up from germline, CDR1 is LNHDA and CDR2 is SQIVND (reference sequence). This CDR3 has 13 residues. CDR3 bases read: TGTGCCAGTAGGTCCGCTAACCAAGAGACG. Protein: CASRSANQET. The CDR3 as a whole reads CASRSANQETQYF.

This clone was seen at least ten times. The read is 3 residues too short to cover the CDR3 end, so that end is filled in from the germline J gene. V usage is TRBV29-1 and J usage is TRBJ2-5, with D perhaps TRBD1 (5 bases). CDR3 length: 12 amino acids. The germline V gene has CDR1 SQVTM and CDR2 ANQGSEA. V dropped 4 bases and J dropped 3 bases, with 9 bases sitting between them. The CDR3 loop reads CSVGQKEETQYF. The CDR3 bases that were read are TGCAGCGTTGGACAGAAAGAAGAGACC.